This is a list of T cell receptor beta chains from one sample in a study of shared clonotypes between healthy human individuals. Method: immunoSEQ multiplex PCR; TCRdb's copy keeps in-frame clones and lacks some. Seen here are almost 750,000 clones, over 60% observed once, and the top ten hold approximately 1.8%. The sequenced sample was memory CD4+ T cells sorted from blood. The receptors were gathered from a woman aged 25 to 39 in good health. Both conserved end residues are part of each CDR3. The D gene is left open where the match is weak. Rows give clone size only sometimes, using once, few, many, or a class for an expanded clone.

CDR3 protein	CDR3 DNA	V gene	J gene	D gene	clone size
CASSVSGDSSYNEQFF	TGTGCCAGCAGCGTGTCGGGAGACAGCTCCTACAATGAGCAGTTCTTC	TRBV9	TRBJ2-1	NA	NA
CASSLYSGGAPGELFF	TGTGCCAGCAGCTTATATTCCGGGGGCGCACCCGGGGAGCTGTTTTTT	TRBV11-3	TRBJ2-2	NA	NA
CASSQPRTNSGYEQYF	TGCGCCAGCAGCCAGCCGCGGACAAACTCGGGCTACGAGCAGTACTTC	TRBV4-1	TRBJ2-7	NA	NA
CASSLPRGRSNQPQHF	TGTGCCAGCAGTCTCCCTAGGGGCAGATCCAATCAGCCCCAGCATTTT	TRBV28	TRBJ1-5	NA	few
CASSLSSGGGNNEQFF	TGTGCCAGCTCATTATCCAGCGGGGGGGGAAACAATGAGCAGTTCTTC	TRBV18	TRBJ2-1	TRBD2	once
CASSSQSGRSTDTQYF	TGCGCCAGCAGCTCCCAGAGTGGGAGAAGCACAGATACGCAGTATTTT	TRBV5-1	TRBJ2-3	NA	NA
CASSSPPQGTQYF	TGTGCCAGCAGCTCCCCCCCCCAGGGGACCCAGTACTTC	TRBV7-3	TRBJ2-5	NA	NA
CASSSDSETQYF	TGTGCCAGCAGTTCAGATTCGGAGACCCAGTACTTC	TRBV28	TRBJ2-5	NA	NA
CASSMAGLEQYF	TGTGCCAGTAGTATGGCGGGTCTCGAGCAGTACTTC	TRBV19	TRBJ2-7	NA	NA
CASSVKGVGTEAFF	TGTGCCAGCAGCGTTAAGGGGGTGGGTACTGAAGCTTTCTTT	TRBV9	TRBJ1-1	NA	NA
CASSMDNRWYQPQHF	TGTGCCAGTAGTATGGATAACAGGTGGTATCAGCCCCAGCATTTT	TRBV19	TRBJ1-5	NA	NA
CASSQTRGGYGYTF	TGTGCCAGCAGCCAAACACGGGGGGGGTATGGCTACACCTTC	TRBV14	TRBJ1-2	NA	NA
CASSHGTGAYEQYF	TGCGCCAGCAGCCACGGGACAGGGGCGTACGAGCAGTACTTC	TRBV4-1	TRBJ2-7	TRBD1	NA
CSLRTGPGEQYF	TGCAGCCTAAGGACCGGTCCGGGCGAGCAGTACTTC	TRBV29-1	TRBJ2-7	NA	once
CSANKNTEAFF	TGCAGTGCAAACAAGAACACTGAAGCTTTCTTT	TRBV20-1	TRBJ1-1	NA	NA
CASSLGFSGISYEQYF	TGTGCCAGCAGCTTAGGATTTAGCGGGATATCCTACGAGCAGTACTTC	TRBV11-2	TRBJ2-7	TRBD2	NA
CASSRWGTPVGEQFF	TGCGCCAGCAGCCGATGGGGGACTCCCGTTGGAGAGCAGTTCTTC	TRBV5-1	TRBJ2-1	NA	NA
CASSELGEGFNEQFF	TGTGCCAGCAGTGAACTGGGGGAGGGGTTCAATGAGCAGTTCTTC	TRBV2	TRBJ2-1	TRBD2	NA
CASSLLLTSTDTQYF	TGTGCCAGCAGTTTACTCCTGACATCCACAGATACGCAGTATTTT	TRBV27	TRBJ2-3	NA	NA
CSALTGFMNTEAFF	TGCAGCGCCCTGACAGGATTTATGAACACTGAAGCTTTCTTT	TRBV29-1	TRBJ1-1	NA	NA
CASMGFGKLFF	TGTGCCAGTATGGGGTTTGGAAAACTGTTTTTT	TRBV7-9	TRBJ1-4	NA	NA
CASSDSRGGTHTDTQYF	TGTGCCAGCAGTGACTCGAGGGGCGGGACCCACACAGATACGCAGTATTTT	TRBV6-4	TRBJ2-3	NA	NA